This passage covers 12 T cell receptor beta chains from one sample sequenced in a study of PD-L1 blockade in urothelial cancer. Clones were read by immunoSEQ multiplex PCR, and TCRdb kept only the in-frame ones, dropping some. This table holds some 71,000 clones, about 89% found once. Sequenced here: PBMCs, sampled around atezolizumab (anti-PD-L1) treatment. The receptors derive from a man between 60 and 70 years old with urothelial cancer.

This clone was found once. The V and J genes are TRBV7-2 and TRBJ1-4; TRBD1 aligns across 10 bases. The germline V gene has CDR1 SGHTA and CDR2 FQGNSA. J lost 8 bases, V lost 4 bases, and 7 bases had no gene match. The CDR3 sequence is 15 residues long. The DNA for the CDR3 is TGTGCCAGCAGCTCCGTGACAGGGGGCGGAGAAAAACTGTTTTTT. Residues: CASSSVTGGGEKLFF.

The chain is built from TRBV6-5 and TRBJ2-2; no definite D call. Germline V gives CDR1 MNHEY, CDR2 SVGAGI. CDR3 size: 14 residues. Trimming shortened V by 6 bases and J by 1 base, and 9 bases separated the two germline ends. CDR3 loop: CASRWSGNTGELFF. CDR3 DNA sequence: TGTGCCAGCAGATGGTCGGGGAACACCGGGGAGCTGTTTTTT.

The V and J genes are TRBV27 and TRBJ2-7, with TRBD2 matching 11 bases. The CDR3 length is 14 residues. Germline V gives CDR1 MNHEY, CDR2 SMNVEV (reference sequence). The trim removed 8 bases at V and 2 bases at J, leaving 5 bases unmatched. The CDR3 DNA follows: TGTGCCAGCGGGCTAGCGGGGGGTACCTACGAGCAGTACTTC. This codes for CASGLAGGTYEQYF.

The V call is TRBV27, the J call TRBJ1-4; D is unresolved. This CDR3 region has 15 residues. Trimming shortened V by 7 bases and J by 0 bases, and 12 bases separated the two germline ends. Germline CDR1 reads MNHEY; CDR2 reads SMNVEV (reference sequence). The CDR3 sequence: CASMQRTATNEKLFF. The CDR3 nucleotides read TGTGCCAGCATGCAACGAACGGCAACTAATGAAAAACTGTTTTTT. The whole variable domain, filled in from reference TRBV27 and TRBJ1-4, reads EAQVTQNPRYLITVTGKKLTVTCSQNMNHEYMSWYRQDPGLGLRQIYYSMNVEVTDKGDVPEGYKVSRKEKRNFPLILESPSPNQTSLYFCASMQRTATNEKLFFGSGTQLSVL.

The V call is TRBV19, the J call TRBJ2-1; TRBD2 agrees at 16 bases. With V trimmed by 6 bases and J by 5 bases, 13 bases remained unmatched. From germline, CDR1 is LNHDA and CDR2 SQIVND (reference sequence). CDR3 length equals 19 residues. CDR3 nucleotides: TGTGCCAGTAGGAGAACGGGACTAGCGGGGGGGCCTGTGAACAATGAGCAGTTCTTC. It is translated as CASRRTGLAGGPVNNEQFF.

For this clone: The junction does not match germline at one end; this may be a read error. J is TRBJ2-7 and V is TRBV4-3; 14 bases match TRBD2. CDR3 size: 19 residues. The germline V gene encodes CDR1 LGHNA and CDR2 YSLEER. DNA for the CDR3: TGCGCCAGCAGCCAAACTCCTACGGGACCCGGGACTAGCGGGAGCACCGGGTCCTTC. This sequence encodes CASSQTPTGPGTSGSTGSF.

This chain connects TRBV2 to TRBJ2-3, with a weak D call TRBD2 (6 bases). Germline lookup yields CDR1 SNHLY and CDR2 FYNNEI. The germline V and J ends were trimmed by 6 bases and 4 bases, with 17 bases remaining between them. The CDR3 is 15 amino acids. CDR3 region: CASSAYGTGADTQYF. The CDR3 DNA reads TGTGCCAGCAGCGCATACGGTACGGGGGCAGATACGCAGTATTTT. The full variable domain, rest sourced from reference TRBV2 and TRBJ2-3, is EPEVTQTPSHQVTQMGQEVILRCVPISNHLYFYWYRQILGQKVEFLVSFYNNEISEKSEIFDDQFSVERPDGSNFTLKIRSTKLEDSAMYFCASSAYGTGADTQYFGPGTRLTVL.

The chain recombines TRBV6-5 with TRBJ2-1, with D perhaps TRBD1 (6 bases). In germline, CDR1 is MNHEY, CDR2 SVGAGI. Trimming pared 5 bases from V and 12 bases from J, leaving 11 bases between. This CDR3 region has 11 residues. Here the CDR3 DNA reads TGTGCCAGCAGTCCGGGGACACGGCAGTTCTTC. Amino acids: CASSPGTRQFF.

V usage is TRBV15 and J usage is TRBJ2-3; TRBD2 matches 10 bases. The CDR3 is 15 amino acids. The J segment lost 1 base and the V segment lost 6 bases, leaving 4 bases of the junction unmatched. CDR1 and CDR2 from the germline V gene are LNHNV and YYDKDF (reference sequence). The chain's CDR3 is CATRSSGGGTDTQYF. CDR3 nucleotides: TGTGCCACCAGATCTAGCGGGGGAGGCACAGATACGCAGTATTTT.

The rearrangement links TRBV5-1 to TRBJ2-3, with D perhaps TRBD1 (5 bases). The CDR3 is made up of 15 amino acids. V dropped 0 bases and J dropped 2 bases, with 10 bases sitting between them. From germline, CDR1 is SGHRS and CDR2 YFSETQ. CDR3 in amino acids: CASSLESGNTDTQYF. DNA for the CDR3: TGCGCCAGCAGCTTGGAGTCAGGGAACACAGATACGCAGTATTTT.

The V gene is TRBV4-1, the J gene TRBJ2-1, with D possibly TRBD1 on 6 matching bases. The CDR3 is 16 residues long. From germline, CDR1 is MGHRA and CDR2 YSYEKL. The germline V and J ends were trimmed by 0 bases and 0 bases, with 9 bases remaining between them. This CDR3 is CASSQDPGASYNEQFF. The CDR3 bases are TGCGCCAGCAGCCAAGATCCAGGGGCCTCCTACAATGAGCAGTTCTTC.

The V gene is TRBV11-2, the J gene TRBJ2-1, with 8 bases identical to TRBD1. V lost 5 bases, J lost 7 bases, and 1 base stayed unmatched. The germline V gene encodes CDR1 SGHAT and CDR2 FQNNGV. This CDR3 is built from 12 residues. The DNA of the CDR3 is TGTGCCAGCAGCCGGACAGGGAATGAGCAGTTCTTC. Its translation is CASSRTGNEQFF.